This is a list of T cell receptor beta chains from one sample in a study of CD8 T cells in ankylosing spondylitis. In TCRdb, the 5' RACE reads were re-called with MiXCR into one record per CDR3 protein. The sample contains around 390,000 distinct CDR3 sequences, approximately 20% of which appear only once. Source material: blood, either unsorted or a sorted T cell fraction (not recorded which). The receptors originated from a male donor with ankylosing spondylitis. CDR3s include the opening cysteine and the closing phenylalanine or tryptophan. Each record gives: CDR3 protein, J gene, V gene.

CDR3 protein: CSARASEHGEQFF
J gene: TRBJ2-1
V gene: TRBV20-1

CDR3 protein: CASSPSRFSYEQYF
J gene: TRBJ2-7
V gene: TRBV7-2

CDR3 protein: CSARRQGGTGELFF
J gene: TRBJ2-2
V gene: TRBV20-1

CDR3 protein: CASSTETGSYNEQFF
J gene: TRBJ2-1
V gene: TRBV7-6

CDR3 protein: CASSLDRQGRYTGELFF
J gene: TRBJ2-2
V gene: TRBV5-1

CDR3 protein: CASSLALAGSTDTQYF
J gene: TRBJ2-3
V gene: TRBV7-6

CDR3 protein: CASSAPGTGNYNEQFF
J gene: TRBJ2-1
V gene: TRBV28

CDR3 protein: CATKMDPTAGELFF
J gene: TRBJ2-2
V gene: TRBV6-1

CDR3 protein: CSARTSGESEQYF
J gene: TRBJ2-7
V gene: TRBV20-1

CDR3 protein: CASSSNRDRGQETQYF
J gene: TRBJ2-5
V gene: TRBV7-3

CDR3 protein: CASRGFGYNEQFF
J gene: TRBJ2-1
V gene: TRBV25-1

CDR3 protein: CASSVDRVGNTIYF
J gene: TRBJ1-3
V gene: TRBV7-2

CDR3 protein: CASSYSRVGTEAFF
J gene: TRBJ1-1
V gene: TRBV6-5

CDR3 protein: CSTWDRVDEQFF
J gene: TRBJ2-1
V gene: TRBV29-1

CDR3 protein: CASLWTSRGEQFF
J gene: TRBJ2-1
V gene: TRBV12-3/TRBV12-4

CDR3 protein: CASSPLTQADELFF
J gene: TRBJ2-2
V gene: TRBV18

CDR3 protein: CASTQGDRAYEQYF
J gene: TRBJ2-7
V gene: TRBV28

CDR3 protein: CASSRQQGTNEKLFF
J gene: TRBJ1-4
V gene: TRBV7-2

CDR3 protein: CASILQGGGSGANVLTF
J gene: TRBJ2-6
V gene: TRBV12-3/TRBV12-4

CDR3 protein: CASSLSGRPSPLHF
J gene: TRBJ1-6
V gene: TRBV27

CDR3 protein: CASGLGTSGAQETQYF
J gene: TRBJ2-5
V gene: TRBV12-5

CDR3 protein: CASSLAGRGTTQLFF
J gene: TRBJ2-2
V gene: TRBV7-9

CDR3 protein: CAISGRDLPHTGELFF
J gene: TRBJ2-2
V gene: TRBV10-3

CDR3 protein: CASRGQGAMGGYTF
J gene: TRBJ1-2
V gene: TRBV19

CDR3 protein: CASSYRGEDTQYF
J gene: TRBJ2-3
V gene: TRBV6-2/TRBV6-3

CDR3 protein: CATSAPSVPYEQYF
J gene: TRBJ2-7
V gene: TRBV24-1

CDR3 protein: CASSADSYDEQFF
J gene: TRBJ2-1
V gene: TRBV7-9

CDR3 protein: CATSDLGDLGIHEQYF
J gene: TRBJ2-7
V gene: TRBV24-1

CDR3 protein: CASSFLQTGTQYF
J gene: TRBJ2-3
V gene: TRBV5-6

CDR3 protein: CASSPTGISAFF
J gene: TRBJ1-1
V gene: TRBV6-6

CDR3 protein: CASSLSGQGVYEQYF
J gene: TRBJ2-7
V gene: TRBV28

CDR3 protein: CSVEVQGVGETQYF
J gene: TRBJ2-5
V gene: TRBV29-1

CDR3 protein: CASSQDVDWGGTEAFF
J gene: TRBJ1-1
V gene: TRBV4-2

CDR3 protein: CASSMDRAYEQYF
J gene: TRBJ2-7
V gene: TRBV19

CDR3 protein: CAISDGSGRAMKTQYF
J gene: TRBJ2-5
V gene: TRBV10-3

CDR3 protein: CASSVGSTTEAFF
J gene: TRBJ1-1
V gene: TRBV9

CDR3 protein: CASSLYRGTDTQYF
J gene: TRBJ2-3
V gene: TRBV7-3

CDR3 protein: CPSSQDGADTQYF
J gene: TRBJ2-3
V gene: TRBV14

CDR3 protein: CASRQRGLGEKLFF
J gene: TRBJ1-4
V gene: TRBV7-9

CDR3 protein: CASSFGVAGGQQFF
J gene: TRBJ2-1
V gene: TRBV12-3/TRBV12-4

CDR3 protein: CASSSRGILRGKETQYF
J gene: TRBJ2-5
V gene: TRBV5-8

CDR3 protein: CAISGGSLTKNIQYF
J gene: TRBJ2-4
V gene: TRBV10-3

CDR3 protein: CSARGTDWNTEAFF
J gene: TRBJ1-1
V gene: TRBV20-1

CDR3 protein: CSANRDSAQETQYF
J gene: TRBJ2-5
V gene: TRBV20-1

CDR3 protein: CSAPSTGGADTQYF
J gene: TRBJ2-3
V gene: TRBV29-1

CDR3 protein: CASGLYRETYEQYF
J gene: TRBJ2-7
V gene: TRBV12-3/TRBV12-4

CDR3 protein: CASSLAGGGRPSPLHF
J gene: TRBJ1-6
V gene: TRBV5-5

CDR3 protein: CASSDKDRTYEQYF
J gene: TRBJ2-7
V gene: TRBV12-3/TRBV12-4